This T cell receptor (beta chain) was sequenced during a study of T cell changes during pregnancy in multiple sclerosis. TCRdb keeps only in-frame clones here, not all; method: immunoSEQ multiplex PCR. The repertoire includes some 130,000 clones, 90% to 98% of them detected once, and over 0.35% sits in the top ten. The germline CDR1 and CDR2 sequences are SGHDT and YYEEEE. The trim removed 2 bases at V and 2 bases at J, leaving 5 bases unmatched. This CDR3 has 16 amino acids. The sequenced sample was peripheral blood, obtained after pregnancy. The chain combines TRBV5-6 with TRBJ2-7; 12 bases fit TRBD2. The TCR sequence derives from a female donor with multiple sclerosis, enrolled in a pregnancy study. The CDR3: CASSLLAGGYPYEQYF. CDR3 DNA sequence: TGTGCCAGCAGCTTACTAGCGGGAGGCTACCCCTACGAGCAGTACTTC.